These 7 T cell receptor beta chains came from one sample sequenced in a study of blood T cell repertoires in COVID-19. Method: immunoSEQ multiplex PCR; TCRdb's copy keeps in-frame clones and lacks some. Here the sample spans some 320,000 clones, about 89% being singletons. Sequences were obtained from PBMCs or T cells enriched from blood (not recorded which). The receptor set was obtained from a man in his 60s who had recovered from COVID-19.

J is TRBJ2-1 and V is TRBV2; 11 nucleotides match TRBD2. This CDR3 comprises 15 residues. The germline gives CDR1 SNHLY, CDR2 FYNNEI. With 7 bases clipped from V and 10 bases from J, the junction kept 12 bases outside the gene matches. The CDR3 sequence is CASKEEIAGGGEQFF. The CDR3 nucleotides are TGTGCCAGCAAGGAGGAGATAGCGGGAGGGGGGGAGCAGTTCTTC.

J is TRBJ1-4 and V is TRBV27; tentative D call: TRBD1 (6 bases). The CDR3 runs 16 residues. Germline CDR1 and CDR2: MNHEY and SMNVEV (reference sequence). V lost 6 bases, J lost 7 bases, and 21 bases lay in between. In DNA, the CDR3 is TGTGCCAGCAGCGACTATACTTCCGGACAGCCTGAAAAACTGTTTTTT. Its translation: CASSDYTSGQPEKLFF.

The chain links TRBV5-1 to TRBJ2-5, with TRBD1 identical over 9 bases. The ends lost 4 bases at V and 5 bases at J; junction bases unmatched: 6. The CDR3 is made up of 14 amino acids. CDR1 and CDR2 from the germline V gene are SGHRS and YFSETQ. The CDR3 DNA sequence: TGCGCCAGCAGCGCCGGGACAGGGAGCGAGACCCAGTACTTC. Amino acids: CASSAGTGSETQYF.

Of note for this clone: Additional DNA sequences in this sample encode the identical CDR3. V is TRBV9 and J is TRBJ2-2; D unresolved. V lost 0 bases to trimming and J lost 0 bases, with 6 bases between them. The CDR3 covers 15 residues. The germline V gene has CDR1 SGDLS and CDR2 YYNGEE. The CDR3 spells CASSVGGANTGELFF. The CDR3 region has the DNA TGTGCCAGCAGCGTAGGAGGCGCGAACACCGGGGAGCTGTTTTTT.

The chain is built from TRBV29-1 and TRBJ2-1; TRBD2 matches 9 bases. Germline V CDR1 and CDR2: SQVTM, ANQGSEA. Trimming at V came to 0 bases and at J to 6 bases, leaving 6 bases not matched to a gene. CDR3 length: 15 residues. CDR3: CSVEELAGFVNEQFF. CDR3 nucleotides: TGCAGCGTTGAAGAGCTAGCGGGATTCGTCAATGAGCAGTTCTTC.

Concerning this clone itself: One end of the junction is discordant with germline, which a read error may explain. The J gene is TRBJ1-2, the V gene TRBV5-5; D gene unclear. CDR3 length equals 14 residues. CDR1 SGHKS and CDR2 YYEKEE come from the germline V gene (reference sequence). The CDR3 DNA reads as TGTGCCAGCAGCTTGCCATCCACTCCGGGAAGAGGAGACTTC. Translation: CASSLPSTPGRGDF.

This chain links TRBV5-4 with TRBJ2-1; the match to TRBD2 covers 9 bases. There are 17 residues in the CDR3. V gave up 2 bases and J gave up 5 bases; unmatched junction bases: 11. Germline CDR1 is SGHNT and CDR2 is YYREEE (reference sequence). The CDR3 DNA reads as TGTGCCAGCAGCTTTGGTCTAGCGGGAATTGAGGACAATGAGCAGTTCTTC. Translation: CASSFGLAGIEDNEQFF.